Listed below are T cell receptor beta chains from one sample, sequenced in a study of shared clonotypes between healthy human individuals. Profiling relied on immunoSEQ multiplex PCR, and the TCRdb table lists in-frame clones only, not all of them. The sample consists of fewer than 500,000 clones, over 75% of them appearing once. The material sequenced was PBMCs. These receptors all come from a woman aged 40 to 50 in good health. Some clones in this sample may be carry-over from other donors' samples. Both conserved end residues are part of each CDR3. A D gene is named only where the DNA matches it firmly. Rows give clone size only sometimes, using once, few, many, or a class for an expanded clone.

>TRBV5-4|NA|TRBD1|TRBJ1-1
TGTGCCAGCAGCAGGGACAGGGGACAGAACACTGAAGCTTTCTTT
CASSRDRGQNTEAFF
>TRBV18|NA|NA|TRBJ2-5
TGTGCCAGCTCACCTTACCAAGAGACCCAGTACTTC
CASSPYQETQYF
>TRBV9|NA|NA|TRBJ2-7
TGTGCCAGCAGCGTAGCCGGGACTGCCACCTACGAGCAGTACTTC
CASSVAGTATYEQYF
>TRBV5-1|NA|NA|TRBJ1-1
TGCGCCAGCAGCCAATCCGGACAGTTAACTGAAGCTTTCTTT
CASSQSGQLTEAFF
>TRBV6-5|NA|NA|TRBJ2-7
TGTGCCAGCAGTCCCGGGGGCGGGACTCCTGACGAGCAGTACTTC
CASSPGGGTPDEQYF
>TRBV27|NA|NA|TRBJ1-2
TGTGCCAGCAGTTTTGGGCAAAACTATGGCTACACCTTC
CASSFGQNYGYTF
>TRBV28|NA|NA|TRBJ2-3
TGTGCCAGCAGGTTAGCGGTTAGCACAGATACGCAGTATTTT
CASRLAVSTDTQYF
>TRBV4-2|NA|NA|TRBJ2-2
TGTGCCAGCAGCCAAGACGGGATTGCGGCCGGGGAGCTGTTTTTT
CASSQDGIAAGELFF
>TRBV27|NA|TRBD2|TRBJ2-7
TGTGCCAGCAGTTCCCCGGGGGGGGTCGCCTACGAGCAGTACTTC
CASSSPGGVAYEQYF
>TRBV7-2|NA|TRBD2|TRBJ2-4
TGTGCCAGCAGCTTAGCGGGAGGGAGGAACATTCAGTACTTC
CASSLAGGRNIQYF
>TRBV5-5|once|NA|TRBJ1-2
TGTGCCAGCAGCTTGGAAAGGACACTGAACTATGGCTACACCTTC
CASSLERTLNYGYTF
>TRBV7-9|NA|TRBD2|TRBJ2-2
TGTGCCAGCAGCCCCCCCGGGGAGCGGGGGAACACCGGGGAGCTGTTTTTT
CASSPPGERGNTGELFF
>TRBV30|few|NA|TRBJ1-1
TGTGCCTGGAGTGTACTGAACGGGAACACTGAAGCTTTCTTT
CAWSVLNGNTEAFF
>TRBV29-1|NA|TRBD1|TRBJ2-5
TGCAGCGTTGGGACAGGGGGCCCTTGGGAGCAGTACTTC
CSVGTGGPWEQYF
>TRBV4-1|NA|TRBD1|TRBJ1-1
TGCGCCAGCAGCCGACAGGGTTCAACTGAAGCTTTCTTT
CASSRQGSTEAFF
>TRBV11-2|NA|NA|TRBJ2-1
TGTGCCAGCAGCCGGACTCCGCCCCACAATGAGCAGTTCTTC
CASSRTPPHNEQFF
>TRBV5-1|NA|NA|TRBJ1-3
TGCGCCAGCAGCTTACAGGGTTCTGGAAACACCATATATTTT
CASSLQGSGNTIYF
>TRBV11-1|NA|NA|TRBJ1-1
TGTGCCAGCAGCCCATCAAATAGTGGGGAAAACACTGAAGCTTTCTTT
CASSPSNSGENTEAFF
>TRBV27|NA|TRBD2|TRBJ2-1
TGTGCCAGCAGTTTATTTGCGGGAGGAGCCTACAATGAGCAGTTCTTC
CASSLFAGGAYNEQFF
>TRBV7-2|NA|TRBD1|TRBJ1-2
TGTGCCAGCAGCTTCGCGGGACAGCTCTATGGCTACACCTTC
CASSFAGQLYGYTF
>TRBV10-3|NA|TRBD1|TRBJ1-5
TGTGCCATCAGTGGGGGGACAGGGGGCGGTAATCAGCCCCAGCATTTT
CAISGGTGGGNQPQHF
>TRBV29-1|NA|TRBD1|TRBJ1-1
TGCAGCGTTGAAAACCCCGGGACAGGGGGCACTGAAGCTTTCTTT
CSVENPGTGGTEAFF
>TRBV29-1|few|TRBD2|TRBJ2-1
TGCAGCGTCGGCGGGAGCCGTGGCAATGAGCAGTTCTTC
CSVGGSRGNEQFF
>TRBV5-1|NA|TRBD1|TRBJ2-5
TGCGCCAGCAGCCGGACAGGGGGACAAGAGACCCAGTACTTC
CASSRTGGQETQYF
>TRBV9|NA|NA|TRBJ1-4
TGTGCCAGCAGCGGCCAAGCTGCGCGAGACGAAAAACTGTTTTTT
CASSGQAARDEKLFF
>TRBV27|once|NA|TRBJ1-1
TGTGCCAGCAGTTTAAGGGGGAGCACTGAAGCTTTCTTT
CASSLRGSTEAFF
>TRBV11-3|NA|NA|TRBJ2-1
TGTGCCAGCAGCTTAGCCCCGGACCTTGGAAATGAGCAGTTCTTC
CASSLAPDLGNEQFF
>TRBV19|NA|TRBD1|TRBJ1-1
TGTGCCAGTAGCGTTGACAGGGGATATGAATTGAAGACTGAAGCTTTCTTT
CASSVDRGYELKTEAFF
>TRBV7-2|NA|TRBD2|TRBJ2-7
TGTGCCAGCAGCTTAGCGTGGGGACTAGCTTACGAGCAGTACTTC
CASSLAWGLAYEQYF
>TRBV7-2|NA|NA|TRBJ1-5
TGTGCCAGCAGCCTCAGGGTTGGGGGCAATCAGCCCCAGCATTTT
CASSLRVGGNQPQHF
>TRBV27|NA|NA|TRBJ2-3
TGTGCCAGCAGCCGAGATACGGGAGTGGGGGCAGATACGCAGTATTTT
CASSRDTGVGADTQYF
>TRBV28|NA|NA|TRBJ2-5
TGTGCCAGCAGCCTCCTCTCCGGAGTACGGGAGACCCAGTACTTC
CASSLLSGVRETQYF
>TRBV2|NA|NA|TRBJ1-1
TGTGCCAGCAGTGAGGAGAGGACAGCGAACACTGAAGCTTTCTTT
CASSEERTANTEAFF
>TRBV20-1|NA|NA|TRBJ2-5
TGCAGTGCTAGACTAATCCCGGACCTGTACTTC
CSARLIPDLYF
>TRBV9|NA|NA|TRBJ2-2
TGTGCCAGCAGCGTAGTGGCACACACCGGGGAGCTGTTTTTT
CASSVVAHTGELFF
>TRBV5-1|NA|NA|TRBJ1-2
TGCGCCAGCAGCCCCGATCCTAACGATAACTATGGCTACACCTTC
CASSPDPNDNYGYTF
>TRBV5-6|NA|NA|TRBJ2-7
TGTGCCAGCAGCTCGATATACTCAGAGCAGTACTTC
CASSSIYSEQYF
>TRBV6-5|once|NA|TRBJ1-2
TGTGCCAGCAGTTACCGAGGACAGACCGGCTACACCTTC
CASSYRGQTGYTF
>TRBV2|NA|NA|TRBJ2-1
TGTGCCAGCAGCGGATACGGGAGTAGTTCGTACAATGAGCAGTTCTTC
CASSGYGSSSYNEQFF
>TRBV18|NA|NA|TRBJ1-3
TGTGCCAGCTCAACCTCCACAGGGAATGGAAACACCATATATTTT
CASSTSTGNGNTIYF
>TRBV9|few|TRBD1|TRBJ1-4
TGTGCCAGCAGCACAACCGGGACAGCTCGCGAAAAACTGTTTTTT
CASSTTGTAREKLFF
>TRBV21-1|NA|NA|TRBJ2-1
TGTGCCAGCAGCAAAGCCGGACTAGCGAGGCTCAATGAGCAGTTCTTC
CASSKAGLARLNEQFF
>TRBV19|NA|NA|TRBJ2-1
TGTGCCAGTAGTATTAGCAGGGGTGCTAATAATGAGCAGTTCTTC
CASSISRGANNEQFF
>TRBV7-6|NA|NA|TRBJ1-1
TGTGCCAGCAGCTCCTCGCTGCGGGTCACTGAAGCTTTCTTT
CASSSSLRVTEAFF
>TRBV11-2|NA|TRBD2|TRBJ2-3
TGTGCCAGCAGCATTAGCGGGAGGGTTAGCACAGATACGCAGTATTTT
CASSISGRVSTDTQYF
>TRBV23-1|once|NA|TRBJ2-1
TGCGCCAGCAGTCAATCGTGCAGGGAAAATGAGCAGTTCTTC
CASSQSCRENEQFF
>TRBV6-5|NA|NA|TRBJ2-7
TGTGCCAGCAGGCAGGCAGGGGTCCACGAGCAGTACTTC
CASRQAGVHEQYF
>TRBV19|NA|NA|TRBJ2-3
TGTGCCAGTAGTAAAGGGGACCTAACAGATACGCAGTATTTT
CASSKGDLTDTQYF
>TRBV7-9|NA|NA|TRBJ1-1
TGCGCCAGCAGCCTCACAGGTGGGAACACTGAAGCTTTCTTT
CASSLTGGNTEAFF
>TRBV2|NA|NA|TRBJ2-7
TGTGCCAGCAGCCGACAGATCTCCTACGAGCAGTACTTC
CASSRQISYEQYF
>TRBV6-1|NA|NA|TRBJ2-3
TGTGCCAGCACCCGCGTGGAGGAGGCAGATACGCAGTATTTT
CASTRVEEADTQYF
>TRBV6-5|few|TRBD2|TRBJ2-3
TGTGCCAGCAGTTATGGCCTAGCGGGAAGTACAGATACGCAGTATTTT
CASSYGLAGSTDTQYF
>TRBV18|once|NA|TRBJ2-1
TGTGCCAGCTCACAATCGCGGGACGGCTACAATGAGCAGTTCTTC
CASSQSRDGYNEQFF
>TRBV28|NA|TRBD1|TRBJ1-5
TGTGCCAGCAGCCAAGGGGGACAGGGATATCAGCCCCAGCATTTT
CASSQGGQGYQPQHF
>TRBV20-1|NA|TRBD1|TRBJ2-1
TGCAGTGCTAGATCCAGGGGGCCAGCGTTCTTC
CSARSRGPAFF
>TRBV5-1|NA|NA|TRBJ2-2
TGCGCCAGCACCCAAAGTCTTAGGGGGAACACCGGGGAGCTGTTTTTT
CASTQSLRGNTGELFF
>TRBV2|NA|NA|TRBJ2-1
TGTGCCAGCAGTGAAGAAGCTAGCGTTTCCTACAATGAGCAGTTCTTC
CASSEEASVSYNEQFF
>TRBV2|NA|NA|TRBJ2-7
TGTGCCAGCAGAACAAACAGGGACTCCTACGAGCAGTACTTC
CASRTNRDSYEQYF
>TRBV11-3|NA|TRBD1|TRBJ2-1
TGTGCCAGCAGCTTGGAGGGACAGGGCGTGAAGGAGCAGTTCTTC
CASSLEGQGVKEQFF